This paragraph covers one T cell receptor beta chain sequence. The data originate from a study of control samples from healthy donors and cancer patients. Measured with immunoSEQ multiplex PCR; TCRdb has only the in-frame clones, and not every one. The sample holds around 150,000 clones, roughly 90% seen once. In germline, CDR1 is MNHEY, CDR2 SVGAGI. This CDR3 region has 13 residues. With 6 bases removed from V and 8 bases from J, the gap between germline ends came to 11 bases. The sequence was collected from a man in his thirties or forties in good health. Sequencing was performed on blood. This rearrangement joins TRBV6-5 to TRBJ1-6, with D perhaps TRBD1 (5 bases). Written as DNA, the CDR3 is TGTGCCAGCAGGGGGCGGGTGGATTCACCCCTCCACTTT. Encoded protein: CASRGRVDSPLHF.